The 23 T cell receptor beta chains given below trace back to one sample, sequenced in a study of cytotoxic CD8 clonotypes in ibrutinib-treated CLL. The data were produced by immunoSEQ multiplex PCR, yet TCRdb's version contains in-frame clones alone and is incomplete. This sample has tens of thousands of clones, with approximately 48% found just once. This specimen consisted of PBMCs, obtained before ibrutinib treatment. These receptors were collected from a human donor with chronic lymphocytic leukemia.

The rearrangement links TRBV7-8 to TRBJ2-2; TRBD1 matches 8 bases. The CDR3 totals 14 residues. CDR1 and CDR2 from the germline V gene are SGHVS and FQNEAQ. With V trimmed by 5 bases and J by 6 bases, 5 bases remained unmatched. CDR3 region: CASSKDRDSGELFF. The CDR3 DNA is TGTGCCAGCAGCAAGGACAGGGATTCCGGGGAGCTGTTTTTT.

The CDR3: CASSAGLAGLSETQYF. The CDR3 region has the DNA TGTGCCAGCAGCGCGGGACTAGCGGGCCTGTCGGAGACCCAGTACTTC. V is TRBV25-1 and J is TRBJ2-5; 12 bases align to TRBD2. The CDR3 totals 16 residues. Germline V gene data show CDR1 as MGHDK and CDR2 as SYGVNS. The J segment lost 5 bases and the V segment lost 6 bases, leaving 10 bases of the junction unmatched.

To note about this clone: Other DNA sequences in the same sample also yield this CDR3. V is TRBV9 and J is TRBJ1-1, with D possibly being TRBD1 (6 bases). Germline CDR1 and CDR2: SGDLS and YYNGEE. CDR3 length equals 12 residues. The ends were cut back, 0 bases at V and 8 bases at J, with 8 bases in the middle. The CDR3 loop is CASSVGGTEAFF. CDR3 bases: TGTGCCAGCAGCGTAGGAGGGACAGAAGCTTTCTTT.

This rearrangement joins TRBV30 to TRBJ1-2, with D possibly TRBD1 on 6 matching bases. V was clipped by 7 bases and J by 4 bases, with 10 bases between them. Germline assignment: CDR1 GTSNPN and CDR2 SVGIG (reference sequence). CDR3 length equals 11 residues. This chain's CDR3 is CASGQTYGYTF. The CDR3 coding sequence is TGTGCCTCGGGACAAACCTATGGCTACACCTTC.

The CDR3 region has the DNA TGTGCCACCAGCAGAGATCCCCGATGGTCAGATACGCAGTATTTT. It yields the protein CATSRDPRWSDTQYF. The chain joins TRBV15 to TRBJ2-3, with unresolved D. Between the trimmed V and J ends, which lost 0 bases and 4 bases, there was a span of 11 bases. CDR3 length: 15 amino acids. The V gene's germline CDR1 is LNHNV and CDR2 YYDKDF (reference sequence). Filled out from reference TRBV15 and TRBJ2-3, the complete variable domain reads DAMVIQNPRYQVTQFGKPVTLSCSQTLNHNVMYWYQQKSSQAPKLLFHYYDKDFNNEADTPDNFQSRRPNTSFCFLDIRSPGLGDTAMYLCATSRDPRWSDTQYFGPGTRLTVL.

There are many counts of this clone. The rearrangement joins TRBV7-9 to TRBJ1-6, with 8 positions matching TRBD1. There are 15 residues in the CDR3. Germline CDR1 is SEHNR and CDR2 is FQNEAQ (reference sequence). V dropped 3 bases and J dropped 6; count of bases not matched to a gene: 4. Written as DNA, the CDR3 is TGTGCCAGCAGCTTCGGACAGGGAGGTAATTCACCCCTCCACTTT. Protein sequence: CASSFGQGGNSPLHF.

The table lists this clone with a count of one. The chain is built from TRBV7-3 and TRBJ1-2, with 8 bases lining up with TRBD1. The CDR3 spans 15 residues. After removal of 5 bases from V and 3 bases from J, the junction contained 8 bases not matched to a gene. Germline loops: CDR1 SGHTA, CDR2 FQGTGA. CDR3 coding DNA: TGTGCCAGCAGCCCGCTCAGGGGGCCCTACTATGGCTACACCTTC. This encodes CASSPLRGPYYGYTF.

The chain is built from TRBV7-6 and TRBJ2-7, with TRBD2 as a possible D gene (6 bases). The CDR3 totals 14 residues. The germline gives CDR1 SGHVS, CDR2 FNYEAQ. Trimming stripped 0 bases from V and 2 bases from J, with 8 bases between. The CDR3 here is CASSLAAGTYEQYF. CDR3 bases: TGTGCCAGCAGCTTAGCTGCGGGGACCTACGAGCAGTACTTC.

This clone is a singleton in its sample. J is TRBJ2-5 and V is TRBV19, with D maybe TRBD2 (6 bases). With 4 bases removed from V and 4 bases from J, the gap between germline ends came to 7 bases. There are 12 residues in the CDR3. Germline CDR1 LNHDA, CDR2 SQIVND (reference sequence). CDR3 residues: CASSRLGETQYF. The CDR3 DNA is TGTGCCAGTAGTAGACTAGGAGAGACCCAGTACTTC.

The chain has TRBV11-3 and TRBJ2-2; TRBD1 might be the D (5 bases). Trimming left V 0 bases short and J 4 bases short, with 12 bases between. The CDR3 spans 16 residues. The germline V gene encodes CDR1 SGHNT and CDR2 YENEEA. The CDR3 loop is CASSLESWGGTGELFF. DNA for the CDR3: TGTGCCAGCAGCTTAGAGAGTTGGGGCGGCACCGGGGAGCTGTTTTTT.

This clone is categorized as medium-sized. This chain connects TRBV6-5 to TRBJ1-1, with D unresolved. This CDR3 has 13 residues. The germline V gene encodes CDR1 MNHEY and CDR2 SVGAGI. CDR3 region: CCTYGMDGTEAFF. CDR3 DNA: TGTTGCACGTACGGGATGGACGGCACTGAAGCTTTCTTT.

This clone was seen a single time. This chain connects TRBV7-6 to TRBJ2-1; 9 nucleotides match TRBD2. V shed 4 bases, J shed 5 bases, and the junction held 12 bases outside the gene matches. CDR1 and CDR2 from the germline V gene are SGHVS and FNYEAQ. This CDR3 has 17 amino acids. CDR3 in amino acids: CASSSRGGDLIHNEQFF. For the CDR3, the DNA is TGTGCCAGCAGCTCCCGCGGGGGGGACTTGATTCACAATGAGCAGTTCTTC.

This clone was seen a handful of times. This chain links TRBV7-6 with TRBJ2-3; D unresolved. Trimming took off 4 bases at V and 2 bases at J, with 4 bases between the two ends. Germline V lookup: CDR1 SGHVS, CDR2 FNYEAQ. This CDR3 has 12 residues. The CDR3 DNA reads as TGTGCCAGCAGCTCGTTCACAGATACGCAGTATTTT. Its protein is CASSSFTDTQYF.

This rearrangement joins TRBV10-3 to TRBJ1-1, with D possibly matching TRBD1 (6 bases). Germline V gene sequence: CDR1 ENHRY, CDR2 SYGVKD. V was pared by 10 bases and J by 11 bases, with 17 bases between. CDR3 size: 11 residues. CDR3 nucleotide sequence: TGTGCCACCACAGAGGGGGTTGGGGCTTTCTTT. Protein: CATTEGVGAFF.

The chain employs TRBV7-3 and TRBJ2-3, with 7 bases aligning to TRBD2. This CDR3 has 14 amino acids. Germline loops: CDR1 SGHTA, CDR2 FQGTGA. V lost 5 bases to trimming and J lost 1 base; unmatched junction nucleotides: 3. The CDR3 loop is CASSRSGGTDTQYF. In nucleotides, the CDR3 is TGTGCCAGCAGCCGAAGCGGGGGCACAGATACGCAGTATTTT.

In this sample, this clone turned up a few times. The chain uses TRBV19 and TRBJ1-5, with 7 bases that match TRBD1. The CDR3 runs 17 residues. Trimming took 9 bases from V and 0 from J; bases not matched to a gene: 14. The germline gives CDR1 LNHDA, CDR2 SQIVND (reference sequence). The CDR3 reads CASTPRDSTYSNQPQHF. The DNA for the CDR3 is TGTGCCAGCACCCCCAGGGACAGCACTTATAGCAATCAGCCCCAGCATTTT. The full variable domain, rest sourced from reference TRBV19 and TRBJ1-5, is DGGITQSPKYLFRKEGQNVTLSCEQNLNHDAMYWYRQDPGQGLRLIYYSQIVNDFQKGDIAEGYSVSREKKESFPLTVTSAQKNPTAFYLCASTPRDSTYSNQPQHFGDGTRLSIL.

The chain is built from TRBV7-8 and TRBJ1-1; D may be TRBD1 (5 bases). CDR3 length: 16 amino acids. Germline CDR1 SGHVS, CDR2 FQNEAQ. V lost 0 bases and J lost 6, with 17 bases in between. CDR3 residues: CASSLAPQGLVPEAFF. The CDR3 coding sequence is TGTGCCAGCAGCTTAGCGCCCCAGGGTTTGGTCCCTGAAGCTTTCTTT.

The chain combines TRBV30 with TRBJ1-1; no reliable D call. The ends were cut back, 3 bases at V and 1 base at J, with 6 bases in the middle. Germline CDR1 and CDR2: GTSNPN and SVGIG (reference sequence). The CDR3 sequence is 12 residues long. In DNA, the CDR3 is TGTGCCTGGAGCTCCCGGAACACTGAAGCTTTCTTT. Its protein is CAWSSRNTEAFF.

This clone was found a few times. V usage is TRBV19 and J usage is TRBJ2-5; no definite D call. Germline V CDR1 and CDR2: LNHDA, SQIVND (reference sequence). V shed 5 bases and J shed 7 bases, with 11 bases lying between them. The length of the CDR3 is 12 residues. CDR3 protein: CASSDPPGTQYF. The CDR3 DNA reads TGTGCCAGTAGTGACCCTCCTGGGACCCAGTACTTC.

The CDR3 is CASSSLRDSNSPLHF. CDR3 DNA sequence: TGTGCCAGCAGCTCTCTCCGGGACAGTAATTCACCCCTCCACTTT. V usage is TRBV4-2 and J usage is TRBJ1-6; TRBD1 aligns across 7 bases. Per the germline V gene, CDR1 is LGHNA and CDR2 is YNFKEQ. The CDR3 extends over 15 amino acids. Unmatched junction bases numbered 7, after V lost 5 bases and J lost 6 bases.

CDR3: CASMQGVTDTQYF. For the CDR3, the DNA is TGTGCCAGCATGCAGGGAGTTACAGATACGCAGTATTTT. The genes are TRBV6-5 and TRBJ2-3, with D perhaps TRBD1 or TRBD2 (5 bases each). CDR3 length: 13 residues. Trimming stripped 7 bases from V and 3 bases from J, with 11 bases between. The germline gives CDR1 MNHEY, CDR2 SVGAGI.

The genes are TRBV4-1 and TRBJ2-1, with D perhaps TRBD1 (6 bases). The CDR3 spans 17 residues. CDR1 and CDR2 (germline): MGHRA, YSYEKL. Trimming pared 3 bases from V and 2 bases from J, leaving 17 bases between. CDR3 region: CASSQPLLRGTYNEQFF. The CDR3 nucleotides are TGCGCCAGCAGCCAGCCCCTCCTCAGGGGTACCTACAATGAGCAGTTCTTC.

The rearrangement joins TRBV9 to TRBJ2-2, with 10 nucleotides matching TRBD2. With V trimmed by 0 bases and J by 3 bases, 5 bases remained unmatched. Germline lookup yields CDR1 SGDLS and CDR2 YYNGEE. This CDR3 is 17 amino acids long. CDR3 in amino acids: CASSVDASGGDTGELFF. DNA of the CDR3: TGTGCCAGCAGCGTAGATGCTAGCGGGGGCGACACCGGGGAGCTGTTTTTT. Together with reference TRBV9 and TRBJ2-2, the CDR3 gives the full variable domain: DSGVTQTPKHLITATGQRVTLRCSPRSGDLSVYWYQQSLDQGLQFLIQYYNGEERAKGNILERFSAQQFPDLHSELNLSSLELGDSALYFCASSVDASGGDTGELFFGEGSRLTVL.